This TCR beta chain appears in the sequencing data of a study of sequential checkpoint blockade in melanoma. Whole-study context: 75 to 95 pretreatment tumor DNA samples were TCRβ immunosequenced. General observations from the study: About 30 times likelier clinical benefit followed increased tumor T-cell fraction and clonality.

Some clones are missing from TCRdb's copy, which holds only in-frame ones; the method was immunoSEQ multiplex PCR. The sample gives approximately 7,000 clones, 28% of which show up once; 23% is in the top ten. Germline V gene data show CDR1 as SGDLS and CDR2 as YYNGEE. V trimming: 3 bases; J trimming: 7 bases; junction bases outside the gene matches: 5. The CDR3 runs to 15 residues. This clone was seen a few times. Its antigen is currently unknown. Specified treatment: randomized to nivolumab then ipilimumab (arm A) or the reverse (arm B). This TCR was sampled from a human donor with melanoma. The sequencing here drew on tumor tissue (inferred from file names), taken from a patient given nivolumab and ipilimumab in sequence. The chain combines TRBV9 with TRBJ2-1; 12 bases are a match to TRBD2. The CDR3 here is CASSASGRAGNEQFF. Written as DNA, the CDR3 is TGTGCCAGCAGCGCTAGCGGGAGGGCCGGGAATGAGCAGTTCTTC.